This T cell receptor beta chain was found in a study of blood T cell repertoires in COVID-19. Study-wide background: The United States, Italy and Spain were the sources of the acute and convalescent COVID-19 samples.

Source study methods: Amplifying reference gene primers gave estimates of nucleated cell counts. Using immunoSEQ multiplex PCR, the repertoire was profiled, and TCRdb retains in-frame clones only, with some absent. Clone size and V and J calls were adopted from that table, with D and trimming inferred from the DNA. The sample includes some 100,000 clones, roughly 90% of them seen just once. Germline V gene sequence: CDR1 MNHEY, CDR2 SMNVEV (reference sequence). CDR3 length: 16 residues. V trimming: 4 bases; J trimming: 7 bases; junction bases outside the gene matches: 12. This clonotype originated in a human donor in a cohort sampled during active COVID-19. The sequenced material came from peripheral blood. The gene calls are TRBV27 and TRBJ2-1, with 8 bases identical to TRBD2. The CDR3 region is CASSSPWEREINEQFF. The DNA of the CDR3 is TGTGCCAGCAGTTCCCCCTGGGAGCGGGAGATTAATGAGCAGTTCTTC.